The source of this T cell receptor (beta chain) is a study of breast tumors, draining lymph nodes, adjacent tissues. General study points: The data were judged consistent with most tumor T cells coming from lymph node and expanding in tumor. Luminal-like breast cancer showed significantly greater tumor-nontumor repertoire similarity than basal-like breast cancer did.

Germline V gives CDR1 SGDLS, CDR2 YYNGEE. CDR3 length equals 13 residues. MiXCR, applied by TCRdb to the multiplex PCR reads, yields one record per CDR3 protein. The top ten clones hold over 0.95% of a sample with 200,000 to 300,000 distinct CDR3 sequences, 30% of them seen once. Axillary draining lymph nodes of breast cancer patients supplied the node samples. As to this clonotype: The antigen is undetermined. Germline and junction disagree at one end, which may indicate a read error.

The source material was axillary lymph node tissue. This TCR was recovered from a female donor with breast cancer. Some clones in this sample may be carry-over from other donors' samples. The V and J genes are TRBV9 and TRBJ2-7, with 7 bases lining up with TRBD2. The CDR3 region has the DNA TGTGCCAGCAGCCCGGGACTATCCTACGAGCAGCACTTC. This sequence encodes CASSPGLSYEQHF. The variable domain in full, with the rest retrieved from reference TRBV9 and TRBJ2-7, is DSGVTQTPKHLITATGQRVTLRCSPRSGDLSVYWYQQSLDQGLQFLIQYYNGEERAKGNILERFSAQQFPDLHSELNLSSLELGDSALYFCASSPGLSYEQHFGPGTRLTVT.